A single sample is the source of the 5 T cell receptor beta chains below, sequenced in a study of T cells after yellow fever vaccination. TCRdb used MiXCR to reprocess the 5' RACE reads, holding one entry per CDR3 protein. The profile shows about 300,000 distinct CDR3 sequences, 6.5% to 8.5% of them singletons. Sequencing used PBMCs, obtained about 41 days after the first yellow fever vaccination. The receptors here all came from a man younger than 35 who received the YFV17D yellow fever vaccine.

The sample holds one count of this clonotype. Given a much more abundant clone one base away, this may be a read error. The chain uses TRBV9 and TRBJ1-1; D not resolved. V lost 4 bases to trimming and J lost 0 bases, with 13 bases between them. The V gene's germline CDR1 is SGDLS and CDR2 YYNGEE. The CDR3 has 15 amino acids. The CDR3 DNA sequence: TGTGCCAGCAGCTCACGGTACAGACTGAACACTGAAGCTTTCTTT. This sequence encodes CASSSRYRLNTEAFF.

The rearrangement uses TRBV4-1 and TRBJ2-1; 8 bases align to TRBD2. The CDR3 has 17 amino acids. Germline-derived CDR1 and CDR2 are MGHRA and YSYEKL. Trimming took 1 base from V and 8 from J; bases not matched to a gene: 13. The CDR3 here is CASSQVQLSGVRDEQFF. The CDR3 DNA sequence: TGCGCCAGCAGCCAAGTACAGCTTAGCGGGGTACGGGATGAGCAGTTCTTC.

This clonotype was seen more than once but under ten times. The chain carries TRBV20-1 and TRBJ2-4, with no clear D. CDR3 length: 13 residues. Per germline, CDR1 DFQATT and CDR2 SNEGSKA (reference sequence). V shed 2 bases and J shed 0 bases, with 5 bases lying between them. The CDR3 DNA reads TGCAGTGCTAGATACCCAGCCAAAAACATTCAGTACTTC. Translated, it gives CSARYPAKNIQYF.

This clonotype was seen ten or more times. The rearrangement links TRBV20-1 to TRBJ2-3; possible D gene TRBD2, 5 bases. There are 16 residues in the CDR3. Germline lookup yields CDR1 DFQATT and CDR2 SNEGSKA (reference sequence). Trimming pared 6 bases from V and 3 bases from J, leaving 22 bases between. The CDR3 protein is CSAPRRKSGLTDTQYF. DNA for the CDR3: TGCAGTGCCCCACGGAGGAAAAGTGGGTTGACAGATACGCAGTATTTT.

CDR3 bases: TGTGCCAGCAGCTTGGGAGCGGGGGGGTTCTACAATGAGCAGTTCTTC. Translation: CASSLGAGGFYNEQFF. The chain uses TRBV5-4 and TRBJ2-1; 10 nucleotides match TRBD2. Losses at the gene ends were 0 bases for V and 3 bases for J; bases not matched to a gene: 3. Germline CDR1 is SGHNT and CDR2 is YYREEE (reference sequence). The CDR3 totals 16 residues.